A single sample gave rise to the 4 T cell receptor beta chains below, sequenced in a study of cytomegalovirus exposure and HLA in healthy donors. Both 60 Vbeta primers and 13 Jbeta primers went into the PCR. Produced via immunoSEQ multiplex PCR; TCRdb's table is partial and in-frame only. Of 85,000 to 100,000 clones listed, around 70% are singletons. The sample comprised PBMCs. Receptors were obtained from a man in his fifties in good health and CMV-seronegative.

V and J are TRBV7-9 and TRBJ2-5, with unresolved D. The CDR3 sequence is 13 residues long. The ends were cut back, 5 bases at V and 5 bases at J, with 12 bases in the middle. Germline V gene sequence: CDR1 SEHNR, CDR2 FQNEAQ (reference sequence). The CDR3 nucleotides read TGTGCCAGCAGCCAAGAGCAACGGGAGACCCAGTACTTC. Its translation is CASSQEQRETQYF.

The gene calls are TRBV10-3 and TRBJ2-1, with D tentatively TRBD2 (5 bases). The CDR3 extends over 15 amino acids. Germline CDR1 is ENHRY and CDR2 is SYGVKD. V lost 2 bases and J lost 1, with 9 bases in between. CDR3: CAISEPDFSYNEQFF. In DNA, the CDR3 is TGTGCCATCAGTGAGCCGGACTTTTCCTACAATGAGCAGTTCTTC.

Only a few counts were recorded for this clone. This chain links TRBV4-1 with TRBJ2-1; no reliable D call. This CDR3 has 15 residues. The V and J ends lost 0 bases and 9 bases respectively, with 15 bases between them. Germline values: CDR1 MGHRA, CDR2 YSYEKL. The CDR3: CASSQDLSSYVEQFF. The CDR3 bases are TGCGCCAGCAGCCAAGATCTAAGCTCCTACGTTGAGCAGTTCTTC.

For the CDR3, the DNA is TGTGCCAGCAGCTTGGACAGGAACTATGGCTACACCTTC. Encoded protein: CASSLDRNYGYTF. The rearrangement joins TRBV11-3 to TRBJ1-2; 7 nucleotides match TRBD1. J lost 2 bases, V lost 3 bases, and 0 bases had no gene match. The germline V gene has CDR1 SGHNT and CDR2 YENEEA. There are 13 residues in the CDR3.